Listed here are 13 T cell receptor beta chains from one sample, sequenced in a study of T cells in localized non-small cell lung cancer (dated by TCRdb to about 2020). The library was built by means of the immunoSEQ multiplex PCR assay. TCRdb took this table from immuneACCESS and kept in-frame rearrangements with V and J called. Such tables lack part of the clones; where checked against another copy, unresolved V genes explain under half of the gap, and the rest is unexplained. The sample profile shows some 66,000 clones; almost 85% of them were found once. Of the sample, roughly 14% is held by the ten largest clones. The specimen comprised peripheral blood, sampled before any cancer treatment. These receptors came from an older female donor with stage I lung adenocarcinoma.

J is TRBJ2-5 and V is TRBV10-3; D possibly corresponds to TRBD2 (6 bases). Germline CDR1 ENHRY, CDR2 SYGVKD. The CDR3 spans 14 residues. V lost 11 bases to trimming and J lost 5 bases, with 21 bases between them. CDR3 bases: TGTGCCGGCGGGGCGGCCAAAGGAGGGGAGACCCAGTACTTC. Its translation is CAGGAAKGGETQYF.

The chain is built from TRBV7-9 and TRBJ2-2; the D gene could be TRBD1 or TRBD2 (6 bases each). V was pared by 7 bases and J by 4 bases, with 16 bases between. This CDR3 has 15 amino acids. Germline values: CDR1 SEHNR, CDR2 FQNEAQ (reference sequence). CDR3 in amino acids: CASTPWGAGTGELFF. The CDR3 bases are TGTGCCAGCACCCCATGGGGGGCCGGCACCGGGGAGCTGTTTTTT.

This chain connects TRBV14 to TRBJ2-2; D gene unclear. With 6 bases removed from V and 4 bases from J, the gap between germline ends came to 9 bases. Germline V gene lookup returns CDR1 SGHDN and CDR2 FVKESK. CDR3 length: 13 amino acids. The CDR3 DNA sequence: TGTGCCAGCAGGCGTATGGCCACCGGGGAGCTGTTTTTT. Residues: CASRRMATGELFF.

The genes are TRBV14 and TRBJ1-6; D gene ambiguous. V was clipped by 2 bases and J by 9 bases, with 8 bases between them. CDR3 length: 13 residues. CDR1 and CDR2 (germline): SGHDN, FVKESK. The CDR3 spells CASSQTAGSPLHF. In DNA form, the CDR3 reads TGTGCCAGCAGCCAAACCGCCGGTTCACCCCTCCACTTT.

This clone was seen more than once but under ten times. The chain joins TRBV10-3 to TRBJ2-5, with 7 bases aligning to TRBD2. The CDR3 runs to 14 residues. Germline assignment: CDR1 ENHRY and CDR2 SYGVKD. The J segment lost 5 bases and the V segment lost 3 bases, leaving 6 bases of the junction unmatched. This CDR3 reads CAISESGSGETQYF. The CDR3 region has the DNA TGTGCCATCAGTGAAAGCGGTAGCGGGGAGACCCAGTACTTC.

The chain has TRBV5-1 and TRBJ1-1; D unresolved. The germline CDR1 and CDR2 sequences are SGHRS and YFSETQ. This CDR3 is 14 amino acids long. V dropped 3 bases and J dropped 4 bases, with 13 bases sitting between them. CDR3: CASSSTGWGTEAFF. The CDR3 nucleotides are TGCGCCAGCAGCTCCACGGGCTGGGGCACTGAAGCTTTCTTT.

This clone occurred once. This chain uses TRBV27 with TRBJ2-1, with TRBD2 matching over 7 bases. The trim removed 2 bases at V and 3 bases at J, leaving 7 bases unmatched. CDR1 and CDR2 (germline): MNHEY, SMNVEV (reference sequence). The CDR3 spans 16 residues. The CDR3 region has the DNA TGTGCCAGCAGTTTAACAACACGGGGGGACTACAATGAGCAGTTCTTC. Amino acid sequence: CASSLTTRGDYNEQFF.

The V call is TRBV9, the J call TRBJ2-5; TRBD2 agrees at 11 bases. The CDR3 covers 14 residues. Germline loops: CDR1 SGDLS, CDR2 YYNGEE. V dropped 0 bases and J dropped 7; count of bases not matched to a gene: 2. CDR3 residues: CASSVETSGATQYF. The CDR3 DNA follows: TGTGCCAGCAGCGTAGAGACTAGCGGGGCGACCCAGTACTTC.

This chain joins TRBV5-1 and TRBJ1-4; D is undetermined. This CDR3 is built from 13 residues. CDR1 SGHRS and CDR2 YFSETQ come from the germline V gene. Trimming left V 0 bases short and J 7 bases short, with 7 bases between. The CDR3 loop is CASSLDPGEKLFF. The DNA of the CDR3 is TGCGCCAGCAGCTTGGATCCGGGTGAAAAACTGTTTTTT.

The rearrangement joins TRBV5-1 to TRBJ1-2; D is ambiguous. The CDR3 has 15 residues. The V gene lost 4 bases and the J gene lost 4 bases, with 17 bases spanning the gap. Germline V gives CDR1 SGHRS, CDR2 YFSETQ. The CDR3 here is CASSPSGGGPYGYTF. CDR3 DNA sequence: TGCGCCAGCAGCCCCTCGGGAGGAGGGCCCTATGGCTACACCTTC.

The J gene is TRBJ2-7, the V gene TRBV6-1, with D possibly TRBD1 on 8 matching bases. The CDR3 has 15 amino acids. Trimming stripped 2 bases from V and 4 bases from J, with 15 bases between. Germline CDR1 reads MNHNS; CDR2 reads SASEGT. The CDR3 nucleotides are TGTGCCAGCAGTGAAAACAGGGGGGGATTTTACGAGCAGTACTTC. This translates into CASSENRGGFYEQYF.

The gene calls are TRBV29-1 and TRBJ1-1; possibly TRBD1 for D (5 bases). CDR3 length equals 13 residues. CDR1 and CDR2 from the germline V gene are SQVTM and ANQGSEA. V was clipped by 6 bases and J by 0 bases, with 11 bases between them. The CDR3 nucleotides read TGCAGCGTCTCGGGGCGAATGAACACTGAAGCTTTCTTT. It is translated as CSVSGRMNTEAFF.

The chain uses TRBV11-1 and TRBJ1-2, with a weak D call TRBD1 (5 bases). The CDR3 contains 14 residues. CDR1 SGHAT and CDR2 FQDESV come from the germline V gene (reference sequence). V was cut by 5 bases and J by 8 bases, with 18 bases left in between. The CDR3 loop is CASSRQGAEIGYTF. The CDR3 bases are TGTGCCAGCAGCCGCCAAGGGGCGGAAATCGGCTACACCTTC.